Presented here are 18 T cell receptor beta chains from one specimen sequenced in a study of blood T cell repertoires in COVID-19. Method: immunoSEQ multiplex PCR; TCRdb's copy keeps in-frame clones and lacks some. The sample has about 430,000 clones, more than 70% seen once. Sequenced: PBMCs or T cells enriched from blood (not recorded which). Receptors originate from a woman aged 18-29 years who had been exposed to COVID-19.

The chain carries TRBV5-6 and TRBJ2-7; 10 bases agree with TRBD1. Germline V gene sequence: CDR1 SGHDT, CDR2 YYEEEE. This CDR3 contains 19 residues. Trimming at V came to 5 bases and at J to 3 bases, leaving 20 bases not matched to a gene. This chain's CDR3 is CASSLEGPASTGGNYEQYF. The CDR3 DNA sequence: TGTGCCAGCAGTCTCGAGGGTCCCGCATCGACAGGGGGCAACTACGAGCAGTACTTC.

This clone is a singleton in its sample. The chain couples TRBV24-1 to TRBJ2-5; tentatively, D is TRBD1 (6 bases). Germline-derived CDR1 and CDR2 are KGHDR and SFDVKD. This CDR3 is 14 amino acids long. Between the trimmed V and J ends, which lost 7 bases and 0 bases, there was a span of 11 bases. Here the CDR3 DNA reads TGTGCCACCAGAGAAGGGGGAAACCAAGAGACCCAGTACTTC. Its protein is CATREGGNQETQYF.

The rearrangement links TRBV14 to TRBJ2-2, with D maybe TRBD2 (6 bases). The ends were cut back, 4 bases at V and 5 bases at J, with 8 bases in the middle. Germline CDR1 reads SGHDN; CDR2 reads FVKESK. The CDR3 covers 13 residues. The CDR3 DNA is TGTGCCAGCAGCCTCGGGACTACCGGGGAGCTGTTTTTT. Its translation: CASSLGTTGELFF.

DNA of the CDR3: TGCAGTGCTTTCCAGGGCTACGAGCAGTACTTC. Amino acid sequence: CSAFQGYEQYF. This chain connects TRBV20-1 to TRBJ2-7, with D possibly being TRBD1 (5 bases). CDR3 length: 11 amino acids. Per the germline V gene, CDR1 is DFQATT and CDR2 is SNEGSKA (reference sequence). V lost 5 bases and J 3 bases, leaving 8 bases between the germline ends.

This rearrangement joins TRBV21-1 to TRBJ2-5; TRBD1, as called in the table, went unchecked against the DNA. TRBV21-1 represents a pseudogene. The CDR3 loop spans 17 amino acids. CDR3 protein: CASSKGSGQGRGETQYF. CDR3 nucleotide sequence: TGTGCCAGCAGCAAAGGGTCGGGACAGGGGAGAGGGGAGACCCAGTACTTC.

The V gene is TRBV6-2 or TRBV6-3, the J gene TRBJ2-7; TRBD1 matches 10 bases. In germline, CDR1 is MNHEY, CDR2 SVGEGT. V gave up 3 bases and J gave up 2 bases; unmatched junction bases: 4. The CDR3 spans 15 residues. CDR3 in amino acids: CASSYGTGDPYEQYF. For the CDR3, the DNA is TGTGCCAGCAGTTATGGGACAGGGGACCCCTACGAGCAGTACTTC.

The chain employs TRBV6-5 and TRBJ2-7; TRBD1 might be the D (6 bases). Germline values: CDR1 MNHEY, CDR2 SVGAGI. This CDR3 contains 15 residues. Trimming shortened V by 0 bases and J by 3 bases, and 12 bases separated the two germline ends. CDR3 sequence reads: CASSYSSYRDYEQYF. The CDR3, as DNA: TGTGCCAGCAGTTACTCGAGCTACAGGGACTACGAGCAGTACTTC.

The chain combines TRBV6-1 with TRBJ1-1, with 9 bases matching TRBD1. CDR1 is MNHNS and CDR2 is SASEGT in the germline V gene. V shed 1 base and J 6 bases; nucleotides not matched to a gene: 9. CDR3 length: 16 amino acids. CDR3 nucleotide sequence: TGTGCCAGCAGTGAAGGACAGGGGGGATTGTCTCCTGAAGCTTTCTTT. This codes for CASSEGQGGLSPEAFF.

V gene TRBV5-4 combines with J gene TRBJ2-2; 7 bases align to TRBD1. This CDR3 spans 16 amino acids. Losses at the gene ends were 4 bases for V and 5 bases for J; bases not matched to a gene: 11. Germline CDR1 reads SGHNT; CDR2 reads YYREEE (reference sequence). For the CDR3, the DNA is TGTGCCAGCAGCCCGTCGGACAGGTTCAGTACCGGGGAGCTGTTTTTT. Translation: CASSPSDRFSTGELFF.

The chain combines TRBV7-9 with TRBJ2-5; 12 positions match TRBD2. The germline V gene has CDR1 SEHNR and CDR2 FQNEAQ (reference sequence). This CDR3 comprises 17 residues. With V trimmed by 1 base and J by 1 base, 4 bases remained unmatched. CDR3 loop: CASSLGLAGAIQETQYF. CDR3 DNA sequence: TGTGCCAGCAGCTTAGGACTAGCGGGGGCAATCCAAGAGACCCAGTACTTC. Variable domain in full (rest from reference TRBV7-9 and TRBJ2-5): DTGVSQNPRHKITKRGQNVTFRCDPISEHNRLYWYRQTLGQGPEFLTYFQNEAQLEKSRLLSDRFSAERPKGSFSTLEIQRTEQGDSAMYLCASSLGLAGAIQETQYFGPGTRLLVL.

This sequence joins TRBV3-1 (or the pseudogene TRBV3-2) and TRBJ2-1; 7 bases map to TRBD1. This CDR3 comprises 15 residues. Trimming cost V 1 base and J 6 bases; bases outside gene matches: 6. Germline assignment: CDR1 LGHDT and CDR2 YNNKEL (reference sequence). The CDR3 DNA follows: TGTGCCAGCAGCCAAGGTTATGGACAGGTCAATGAGCAGTTCTTC. This gives the protein CASSQGYGQVNEQFF.

This chain connects TRBV7-8 to TRBJ2-1, with 9 bases aligning to TRBD1. This CDR3 has 16 residues. Germline V gene sequence: CDR1 SGHVS, CDR2 FQNEAQ. The junction had 14 bases not matched to a gene; V was cut back by 6 bases and J by 8 bases. The CDR3 region has the DNA TGTGCCAGCAGTATCTCCTCGGGACAGGGATCGTATGAGCAGTTCTTC. Amino acids: CASSISSGQGSYEQFF.

This chain uses TRBV15 with TRBJ2-5; TRBD2 aligns across 8 bases. Germline trimming cut 7 bases from V and 1 base from J; bases unmatched to any gene: 5. This CDR3 spans 14 amino acids. Germline V CDR1 and CDR2: LNHNV, YYDKDF (reference sequence). The CDR3 DNA follows: TGTGCCACCAAACGCGGGGGGTCCCAAGAGACCCAGTACTTC. Encoded protein: CATKRGGSQETQYF.

This clone appeared once. For the CDR3, the DNA is TGTGCCAGCAGTCCGATCTACGGCTACACCTTC. Protein: CASSPIYGYTF. The V gene is TRBV6-2 or TRBV6-3, the J gene TRBJ1-2, with D uncertain. This CDR3 is 11 amino acids long. The V and J ends lost 5 bases and 8 bases respectively, with 9 bases between them. CDR1 is MNHEY and CDR2 is SVGEGT in the germline V gene.

This rearrangement joins TRBV27 to TRBJ1-6, with D hard to call. The CDR3 sequence is 11 residues long. Germline-derived CDR1 and CDR2 are MNHEY and SMNVEV (reference sequence). The V end lost 8 bases, the J end lost 6 bases, and 5 bases lay between the germline ends. CDR3 region: CASGFNSPLHF. The CDR3 DNA follows: TGTGCCAGCGGCTTTAATTCACCCCTCCACTTT.

This clone was detected only once. V is TRBV30 and J is TRBJ1-2; D gene ambiguous. The CDR3 length is 13 residues. Per germline, CDR1 GTSNPN and CDR2 SVGIG (reference sequence). V dropped 1 base and J dropped 2 bases, with 8 bases sitting between them. The CDR3, as DNA: TGTGCCTGGAGTGATCAGGCAAACTATGGCTACACCTTC. Its translation: CAWSDQANYGYTF.

V gene TRBV5-6 combines with J gene TRBJ1-5; possible D gene TRBD1, 6 bases. There are 15 residues in the CDR3. The germline V gene has CDR1 SGHDT and CDR2 YYEEEE. Trimming left V 4 bases short and J 0 bases short, with 11 bases between. The chain's CDR3 is CASSHSGDSNQPQHF. For the CDR3, the DNA is TGTGCCAGCAGCCACTCAGGGGATAGCAATCAGCCCCAGCATTTT. The whole variable domain, remainder taken from reference TRBV5-6 and TRBJ1-5, is DAGVTQSPTHLIKTRGQQVTLRCSPKSGHDTVSWYQQALGQGPQFIFQYYEEEERQRGNFPDRFSGHQFPNYSSELNVNALLLGDSALYLCASSHSGDSNQPQHFGDGTRLSIL.

The chain is built from TRBV4-3 and TRBJ2-7, with no clear D. The V gene lost 1 base and the J gene lost 3 bases, with 16 bases spanning the gap. The CDR3 is made up of 16 amino acids. CDR1 is LGHNA, CDR2 YSLEER, per germline. CDR3 nucleotides: TGCGCCAGCAGCCAAGGGGTAGGTCAGGAAGTCTACGAGCAGTACTTC. It codes for CASSQGVGQEVYEQYF.